These 17 T cell receptor beta chains originate from one sample sequenced in a study of tumor and adjacent non-tumor tissue in lung cancer. This sample's RNA came from whole unsorted tissue. Three rounds of nested PCR, following a modified ARM-PCR protocol, produced the TCRbeta library. One entry per CDR3 protein, called by TCRdb with MiXCR from the multiplex PCR reads. The sample has approximately 76,000 distinct CDR3 sequences; around 70% are singletons. The sequenced sample consisted of lung tumor tissue. All receptors derive from a woman aged 70 to 79 with non-small cell lung cancer.

Note on this clonotype: At one of its ends the junction is not consistent with the germline gene, which may arise from a read error. This chain joins TRBV29-1 and TRBJ2-1, with unresolved D. CDR3 length: 12 amino acids. From germline, CDR1 is SQVTM and CDR2 ANQGSEA. The CDR3: CSVDKSYNEQCF. CDR3 DNA: TGCAGCGTTGATAAGTCTTACAATGAGCAGTGCTTC.

In the case of this clonotype: This could be a read error, since a much larger clone is one nucleotide away. V and J are TRBV28 and TRBJ2-2; possible D gene TRBD1, 5 bases. V was pared by 4 bases and J by 10 bases, with 7 bases between. Germline V gives CDR1 MDHEN, CDR2 SYDVKM. The CDR3 loop spans 11 amino acids. The chain's CDR3 is CASSSRVELFF. As DNA, the CDR3 is TGTGCCAGCAGTTCCAGGGTGGAGCTGTTTTTT.

DNA for the CDR3: TGCAGCGTCGCCGGGGGTGGTAATGTGCAATTCTTC. Translation: CSVAGGGNVQFF. The rearrangement joins TRBV29-1 to TRBJ2-1; D is perhaps TRBD2 (6 bases). Trimming shortened V by 6 bases and J by 16 bases, and 22 bases separated the two germline ends. The CDR3 loop spans 12 amino acids. The germline gives CDR1 SQVTM, CDR2 ANQGSEA.

With respect to this clonotype: This may stem from a read error, because a much larger clone lies one nucleotide away. The V and J genes are TRBV6-1 and TRBJ1-1; 7 bases match TRBD1. Germline-derived CDR1 and CDR2 are MNHNS and SASEGT. The CDR3 is 13 amino acids. The CDR3: CASRGGLDTEASF. CDR3 nucleotides: TGTGCCAGCAGAGGGGGCTTGGACACTGAAGCTTCCTTT.

About this clonotype itself: Mismatch with germline at one junction end may stem from a read error. The chain couples TRBV11-2 to TRBJ2-2; the D call may be TRBD1 or TRBD2 (5 bases each). There are 17 residues in the CDR3. Germline V gives CDR1 SGHAT, CDR2 FQNNGV. The CDR3 spells CSSSFQGRGNGTGELFF. DNA of the CDR3: TGTTCCAGCAGCTTCCAGGGACGTGGGAACGGAACCGGGGAGCTGTTTTTT.

This clonotype was detected ten times or more. The chain couples TRBV7-8 to TRBJ1-6; 7 bases agree with TRBD1. CDR1 SGHVS and CDR2 FQNEAQ come from the germline V gene. The CDR3 length is 15 residues. Trimming removed 6 bases from V and 6 bases from J; junction bases left unmatched: 8. The CDR3 nucleotides are TGTGCCAGCAGACAAACAGGGGTAACTAATTCACCCCTCCACTTT. Amino acid sequence: CASRQTGVTNSPLHF. The full variable domain, rest sourced from reference TRBV7-8 and TRBJ1-6, is GAGVSQSPRYKVAKRGQDVALRCDPISGHVSLFWYQQALGQGPEFLTYFQNEAQLDKSGLPSDRFFAERPEGSVSTLKIQRTQQEDSAVYLCASRQTGVTNSPLHFGNGTRLTVT.

At least ten counts were recorded for this clonotype. The chain joins TRBV6-1 to TRBJ1-1; a possible D gene is TRBD1 (5 bases). V was pared by 6 bases and J by 5 bases, with 16 bases between. The length of the CDR3 is 14 residues. Germline assignment: CDR1 MNHNS and CDR2 SASEGT. The CDR3 sequence is CASRTGTGGTEAFF. Written as DNA, the CDR3 is TGTGCCAGCAGAACCGGGACCGGGGGGACTGAAGCTTTCTTT.

This clonotype was observed a handful of times. This may arise from a read error, as a much more abundant clone is one base away. This rearrangement joins TRBV12-3 or TRBV12-4 to TRBJ1-1; 10 bases agree with TRBD1. CDR3 size: 13 residues. The CDR3 bases are TGTGCCGGCAGCCTCGACAGGGGGCCGGAAGCTTTCTTT. It encodes CAGSLDRGPEAFF.

This clonotype was seen only once. One junction end disagrees with the germline gene, perhaps due to a read error. The J gene is TRBJ2-5, the V gene TRBV10-3, with TRBD1 matching over 9 bases. The CDR3 extends over 14 amino acids. Germline CDR1 and CDR2: ENHRY and SYGVKD. CDR3 sequence (DNA): TGTGCCATCAAGGGACAGGGATCTGAAGAGACCCAATACTTC. This encodes CAIKGQGSEETQYF.

In this sample, this clonotype turned up once. Germline and junction disagree at one end, which may indicate a read error. The chain is built from TRBV12-3 or TRBV12-4 and TRBJ1-5, with 9 bases fitting TRBD1. The end of the DNA fits TRBJ2-3 better, so the J call may be wrong. This CDR3 comprises 15 residues. In nucleotides, the CDR3 is TGTGTCAGCAGCCTTACAGGGGGCAGGAATCAGCCCCAGTATTTT. It yields the protein CVSSLTGGRNQPQYF.

With regard to this clonotype: Being one base from a much bigger clone, this may be a read error. The V call is TRBV20-1, the J call TRBJ2-1, with 10 nucleotides matching TRBD1. This CDR3 contains 15 residues. Germline V gene data show CDR1 as DFQATT and CDR2 as SNEGSKA (reference sequence). CDR3 amino acids: CSAPTRQGAYNELFF. The CDR3 nucleotides read TGCAGTGCCCCGACCCGACAGGGGGCCTACAATGAGCTGTTCTTC.

At least ten counts were recorded for this clonotype. A much larger clone lies one base from this, so it may be a read error. V and J are TRBV10-3 and TRBJ2-2; D is perhaps TRBD2 (5 bases). The V gene's germline CDR1 is ENHRY and CDR2 SYGVKD. CDR3 length: 12 residues. CDR3 in DNA: TGTGTCATCAGGAGGCTAGCCGGGGAGCTGTTTTTT. Translating gives CVIRRLAGELFF.

This clonotype has just one count. The CDR3 carries no conserved terminal phenylalanine or tryptophan, so it likely arises from a read error. The gene calls are TRBV6-2 or TRBV6-3 and TRBJ1-1; D is uncertain. In germline, CDR1 is MNHEY, CDR2 SVGEGT. CDR3 length: 13 amino acids. The CDR3 here is CASSDGLNTEAFS. DNA for the CDR3: TGTGCGAGCAGTGACGGTCTGAATACTGAAGCTTTCTCT.

Remarks on this clonotype: The junction departs from germline at one end; a sequencing error may be responsible. The chain joins TRBV6-1 to TRBJ2-6; 11 bases fit TRBD1. From germline, CDR1 is MNHNS and CDR2 SASEGT. The CDR3 totals 17 residues. DNA of the CDR3: TGTGCCAACACCAAGGGACAGGGGGATGCTGGGGCCAACGTCATGACTTTC. This codes for CANTKGQGDAGANVMTF.

The chain links TRBV28 to TRBJ1-4; D is uncertain. Trimming left V 8 bases short and J 4 bases short, with 11 bases between. The CDR3 covers 13 residues. The germline gives CDR1 MDHEN, CDR2 SYDVKM. The CDR3 region has the DNA TGTGCCAGCGGGGAAGGGTTTAATGAAAAACTGTTTTTT. As protein: CASGEGFNEKLFF.

This clonotype has at least ten counts. The chain has TRBV7-8 and TRBJ2-3; 11 nucleotides align to TRBD2. This CDR3 region has 16 residues. After removal of 4 bases from V and 0 bases from J, the junction contained 3 bases not matched to a gene. In germline, CDR1 is SGHVS, CDR2 FQNEAQ. The CDR3 DNA sequence: TGTGCCAGCAGCTCAGGGACTAGCGGTAGCACAGATACGCAGTATTTT. It translates to CASSSGTSGSTDTQYF.

With regard to this clonotype: A much larger clonotype is one base distant, so this may be a read error. The V gene is TRBV28, the J gene TRBJ2-3; the D gene is possibly TRBD2 (5 bases). The CDR3 has 14 residues. Germline lookup yields CDR1 MDHEN and CDR2 SYDVKM. CDR3 DNA: TGTGCCAACAGTGCGGGTCGGGTCCTCAGTACGCAGTATTTT. Translated: CANSAGRVLSTQYF.